One and the same sample provided the 25 T cell receptor beta chains below, sequenced in a study of cytomegalovirus exposure and HLA in healthy donors. The study ran its PCR with 60 Vbeta and 13 Jbeta primers. The data were produced by immunoSEQ multiplex PCR, yet TCRdb's version contains in-frame clones alone and is incomplete. The sample holds 100,000 to 150,000 clones, roughly 76% seen once. The sequencing input was PBMCs. The receptors derive from a woman aged 45-59 years in good health and CMV-seronegative.

The table lists this clone with a count of one. The chain has TRBV9 and TRBJ2-6; no firm D call. V gave up 7 bases and J gave up 2 bases, with 4 bases separating them. Germline V lookup: CDR1 SGDLS, CDR2 YYNGEE. CDR3 length: 12 residues. CDR3: CASGAGANVLTF. DNA for the CDR3: TGTGCCAGCGGAGCTGGGGCCAACGTCCTGACTTTC.

In this sample, this clone turned up a few times. A read error may produce the germline difference seen at one junction end. The chain recombines TRBV7-9 with TRBJ2-1; 11 positions agree with TRBD2. The germline V gene has CDR1 SEHNR and CDR2 FQNEAQ (reference sequence). This CDR3 is 18 amino acids long. CDR3 sequence (DNA): TGTTCCAGCAGCTTAGTTGCTAGCGGGAGGACAACCTACAATGAGCAGTTCTTC. Its translation: CSSSLVASGRTTYNEQFF.

The CDR3 nucleotides read TGTGCCATTGGGACAGGGGTCGGCTACACCTTC. Translated: CAIGTGVGYTF. The chain is built from TRBV19 and TRBJ1-2; TRBD1 aligns across 10 bases. This CDR3 comprises 11 residues. Germline CDR1 LNHDA, CDR2 SQIVND (reference sequence). With V trimmed by 10 bases and J by 8 bases, 4 bases remained unmatched.

V gene TRBV15 combines with J gene TRBJ1-1; D is possibly TRBD1 (5 bases). The V end lost 2 bases, the J end lost 7 bases, and 11 bases lay between the germline ends. Germline assignment: CDR1 LNHNV and CDR2 YYDKDF (reference sequence). The CDR3 loop spans 13 amino acids. The CDR3 reads CATSRSTVYEAFF. In DNA, the CDR3 is TGTGCCACCAGCAGATCGACAGTATATGAAGCTTTCTTT.

The V call is TRBV7-9, the J call TRBJ2-7; 9 nucleotides align to TRBD1. V shed 4 bases and J 3 bases; nucleotides not matched to a gene: 7. CDR1 and CDR2 (germline): SEHNR, FQNEAQ (reference sequence). The CDR3 extends over 15 amino acids. CDR3 loop: CASSSGDRAIYEQYF. The CDR3 DNA reads as TGTGCCAGCAGCTCCGGGGACAGGGCAATCTACGAGCAGTACTTC.

In this sample, this clone turned up a few times. V gene TRBV7-2 combines with J gene TRBJ2-7, with TRBD1 identical over 8 bases. Germline-derived CDR1 and CDR2 are SGHTA and FQGNSA. This CDR3 spans 14 amino acids. V lost 2 bases to trimming and J lost 2 bases; unmatched junction nucleotides: 2. Here the CDR3 DNA reads TGTGCCAGCAGCTTAAGGGACAGGCCCTACGAGCAGTACTTC. Its translation: CASSLRDRPYEQYF.

This clone was seen more than once but under ten times. This sequence joins TRBV11-2 and TRBJ1-1; no reliable D call. V was clipped by 5 bases and J by 0 bases, with 25 bases between them. The CDR3 is 19 residues long. Looked up from germline, CDR1 is SGHAT and CDR2 is FQNNGV. CDR3 DNA: TGTGCCAGCAGCCCGCTTTTAGCAGATGGATCCCCCATGAACACTGAAGCTTTCTTT. Translation gives CASSPLLADGSPMNTEAFF.

The V and J genes are TRBV7-9 and TRBJ1-5; no clear D gene. The CDR3 runs to 13 residues. Germline CDR1 SEHNR, CDR2 FQNEAQ (reference sequence). V lost 1 base to trimming and J lost 6 bases, with 7 bases between them. CDR3 nucleotides: TGTGCCAGCAGCTTAGGAGTTTCTCAGCCCCAGCATTTT. It translates to CASSLGVSQPQHF.

This chain joins TRBV25-1 and TRBJ1-5; 12 positions match TRBD1. Unmatched junction bases numbered 16, after V lost 6 bases and J lost 7 bases. Germline CDR1 MGHDK, CDR2 SYGVNS. This CDR3 is built from 18 residues. The DNA of the CDR3 is TGTGCCAGCAGCGAAATCTTTTCCGGGACAGGGGGCTTGCAGCCCCAGCATTTT. This codes for CASSEIFSGTGGLQPQHF.

This chain connects TRBV5-1 to TRBJ2-7; D may be TRBD2 (5 bases). CDR1 is SGHRS, CDR2 YFSETQ, per germline. The CDR3 runs to 17 residues. Trimming removed 1 base at V and 0 bases at J, with 17 bases between. The chain's CDR3 is CASSLSSASRSSYEQYF. CDR3 DNA sequence: TGCGCCAGCAGCTTGAGTAGCGCCAGTCGATCCTCCTACGAGCAGTACTTC.

This clone showed up just a few times. J is TRBJ2-2 and V is TRBV30, with 8 bases that match TRBD1. The CDR3 is 16 amino acids. With 4 bases clipped from V and 4 bases from J, the junction kept 11 bases outside the gene matches. CDR1 GTSNPN and CDR2 SVGIG come from the germline V gene (reference sequence). For the CDR3, the DNA is TGTGCCTGGACCTCGCTCAGGGGGCCGTTCACCGGGGAGCTGTTTTTT. Amino acids: CAWTSLRGPFTGELFF.

The chain couples TRBV7-8 to TRBJ2-7; 8 bases map to TRBD1. The CDR3 is 13 residues long. Germline CDR1 SGHVS, CDR2 FQNEAQ. Trimming removed 6 bases from V and 7 bases from J; junction bases left unmatched: 8. The CDR3 nucleotides read TGTGCCAGCAGATCTCAGGGGGCGGGGGAGCAGTACTTC. Translating it yields CASRSQGAGEQYF.

The chain employs TRBV21-1 and TRBJ2-5; TRBD2, the table's D call, was not compared with the DNA. The J call is uncertain, as TRBJ2-7 better fits the DNA end. TRBV21-1 is a documented pseudogene. The CDR3 spans 15 residues. The CDR3 nucleotides are TGTGCCAGCAGCAAAATAGGAGCGGGAGTATACGAGCAGTACTTC. It translates to CASSKIGAGVYEQYF.

This clone was seen a single time. The chain has TRBV27 and TRBJ2-3, with D unclear. V lost 2 bases and J 2 bases, leaving 8 bases between the germline ends. Germline V gene data show CDR1 as MNHEY and CDR2 as SMNVEV (reference sequence). This CDR3 has 14 residues. Here the CDR3 DNA reads TGTGCCAGCAGTTTACTAGAAGACACAGATACGCAGTATTTT. It encodes CASSLLEDTDTQYF.

The V call is TRBV20-1, the J call TRBJ2-7; TRBD1 agrees at 7 bases. V lost 2 bases, J lost 7 bases, and 2 bases stayed unmatched. CDR3 length equals 11 residues. Looked up from germline, CDR1 is DFQATT and CDR2 is SNEGSKA (reference sequence). The CDR3 reads CSARTGVEQYF. The CDR3 region has the DNA TGCAGTGCTAGAACAGGGGTTGAGCAGTACTTC.

This clone was counted a few times. The chain employs TRBV14 and TRBJ2-7, with a possible D match to TRBD1 (5 bases). V was cut by 4 bases and J by 4 bases, with 8 bases left in between. The germline V gene has CDR1 SGHDN and CDR2 FVKESK. The CDR3 loop spans 12 amino acids. CDR3 amino acids: CASSPQGYEQYF. CDR3 nucleotide sequence: TGTGCCAGCAGCCCGCAGGGTTACGAGCAGTACTTC.

A word on this clone: A junction end diverges from the germline sequence, so it may reflect a read error. This sequence joins TRBV7-7 and TRBJ1-2; D is perhaps TRBD1 (5 bases). The CDR3 has 14 residues. The germline V gene has CDR1 SSHAT and CDR2 FNYEAQ (reference sequence). CDR3 DNA: TGTGCTAGCAGCCCCCAGCGGGGGGGCTATGGCTACACCTTC. This sequence encodes CASSPQRGGYGYTF.

The CDR3 DNA sequence: TGTGCCAGCAGTTACGACAGGGCGGAATTGGGCTACACCTTC. This encodes CASSYDRAELGYTF. The chain recombines TRBV6-5 with TRBJ1-2; 7 nucleotides line up with TRBD1. CDR1 is MNHEY and CDR2 is SVGAGI in the germline V gene. The CDR3 has 14 amino acids. V trimming: 2 bases; J trimming: 8 bases; junction bases outside the gene matches: 8.

The chain carries TRBV10-3 and TRBJ2-1; 10 bases are shared with TRBD2. This CDR3 spans 16 amino acids. Germline lookup yields CDR1 ENHRY and CDR2 SYGVKD. After removal of 7 bases from V and 4 bases from J, the junction contained 10 bases not matched to a gene. The CDR3 DNA reads as TGTGCCATCAAGGAGCGGGAGGGGGTTTTGTACAATGAGCAGTTCTTC. Amino acid sequence: CAIKEREGVLYNEQFF.

Points on this clone: Relative to the germline gene, one junction end is altered; a read error may explain this. The rearrangement joins TRBV4-3 to TRBJ2-1, with TRBD1 matching 8 bases. CDR1 and CDR2 from the germline V gene are LGHNA and YSLEER. There are 12 residues in the CDR3. CDR3 coding DNA: TGCGCCAGCAGCCAGGGCCGGGACAGGCCGGTCTTC. Translated, it gives CASSQGRDRPVF.

The rearrangement joins TRBV19 to TRBJ1-1; D unresolved. This CDR3 is built from 15 residues. The V gene lost 3 bases and the J gene lost 3 bases, with 14 bases spanning the gap. The germline gives CDR1 LNHDA, CDR2 SQIVND (reference sequence). The CDR3 region has the DNA TGTGCCAGTAGTATCCCTGCAGGCGTGCACACTGAAGCTTTCTTT. Translating it yields CASSIPAGVHTEAFF. Filled out from reference TRBV19 and TRBJ1-1, the complete variable domain reads DGGITQSPKYLFRKEGQNVTLSCEQNLNHDAMYWYRQDPGQGLRLIYYSQIVNDFQKGDIAEGYSVSREKKESFPLTVTSAQKNPTAFYLCASSIPAGVHTEAFFGQGTRLTVV.

This chain connects TRBV6-5 to TRBJ2-3; D may be TRBD2 (6 bases). Germline V gene lookup returns CDR1 MNHEY and CDR2 SVGAGI. Trimming took off 4 bases at V and 6 bases at J, with 17 bases between the two ends. The CDR3 contains 15 residues. This chain's CDR3 is CASSLGLGGADTQYF. The CDR3, as DNA: TGTGCCAGCAGTTTGGGGCTCGGGGGAGCGGATACGCAGTATTTT.

The chain couples TRBV9 to TRBJ2-3; D unclear. Germline-derived CDR1 and CDR2 are SGDLS and YYNGEE. The CDR3 extends over 14 amino acids. V was trimmed by 2 bases and J by 1 base, leaving 8 bases between them. The CDR3 bases are TGTGCCAGCAGCGTCCGCCCGGGCACAGATACGCAGTATTTT. As protein: CASSVRPGTDTQYF.

About this clone itself: The junction shows a germline mismatch at one end, possibly a read error. The chain has TRBV7-9 and TRBJ2-5; the match to TRBD2 covers 8 bases. The CDR3 has 17 amino acids. From germline, CDR1 is SEHNR and CDR2 FQNEAQ (reference sequence). CDR3 region: CSSSFAGGRLPWETQYF. The CDR3 region has the DNA TGTTCCAGCAGCTTTGCGGGCGGGAGGCTCCCGTGGGAGACCCAGTACTTC.

The CDR3 DNA reads as TGTGCCAGTAGGAGTATTGTTGGCGAGCAGTACTTC. Translated: CASRSIVGEQYF. The rearrangement joins TRBV19 to TRBJ2-7; D is ambiguous. The CDR3 is 12 amino acids. CDR1 and CDR2 from the germline V gene are LNHDA and SQIVND (reference sequence). Trimming stripped 6 bases from V and 6 bases from J, with 12 bases between.